The sequence of this T cell receptor beta chain was determined in a study of immune cell composition in non-small cell lung cancer. Broader study findings: Tumour-associated clones >0.5% occurred in approximately 32% of adenocarcinomas, 75% of squamous. Dominant in vivo tumour-associated clones were not shown to share tumour-reactive sequences. Tumour TCR-beta clonality was not significantly tied to smoking pack-years.

Profiling relied on immunoSEQ multiplex PCR, and the TCRdb table lists in-frame clones only, not all of them. The repertoire holds about 6,600 clones, with roughly 80% as singletons. Of note for this clone: Its antigen is unknown.

CDR3 size: 14 residues. Per the germline V gene, CDR1 is SGHRS and CDR2 is YFSETQ. V dropped 4 bases and J dropped 7 bases, with 17 bases sitting between them. Normal lung sampling was at least 3 cm from the tumour, as distant as possible. Genomic DNA came from frozen unsorted single-cell suspensions. The sequenced sample consisted of non-adjacent lung tissue. The chain links TRBV5-1 to TRBJ1-2; possible D gene TRBD1, 6 bases. The TCR originated in a human donor with non-small cell lung cancer. CDR3: CASSPSTGSIGYTF. The CDR3 DNA follows: TGCGCCAGCAGCCCCTCGACAGGATCTATTGGCTACACCTTC. The variable domain in full, completed from reference TRBV5-1 and TRBJ1-2, reads KAGVTQTPRYLIKTRGQQVTLSCSPISGHRSVSWYQQTPGQGLQFLFEYFSETQRNKGNFPGRFSGRQFSNSRSEMNVSTLELGDSALYLCASSPSTGSIGYTFGSGTRLTVV.